This T cell receptor (beta chain) was observed in a study of shared clonotypes between healthy human individuals. Looked up from germline, CDR1 is MNHEY and CDR2 is SMNVEV (reference sequence). This CDR3 spans 15 amino acids. Trimming pared 2 bases from V and 5 bases from J, leaving 15 bases between. The protocol was immunoSEQ multiplex PCR, while the TCRdb copy is restricted to in-frame clones and leaves out a portion. The sample has 1,400,000 or so clones; about 98.5% are singletons. J is TRBJ2-5 and V is TRBV27; a weak D match, TRBD1 (6 bases). The sequence derives from a man between 25 and 39 years old in good health. The specimen was naive CD4+ T cells sorted from blood. As for subset: CD45RA+ positively selected. CDR3 protein: CASSLTANRVETQYF. As DNA, the CDR3 is TGTGCCAGCAGTTTAACCGCGAACAGGGTGGAGACCCAGTACTTC.